Presented here are 25 T cell receptor beta chains from one specimen sequenced in a study of blood T cell repertoires in COVID-19. Method: immunoSEQ multiplex PCR; TCRdb's copy keeps in-frame clones and lacks some. The sample records 220,000 or so clones, more than 75% being singletons. The specimen sequenced was PBMCs or T cells enriched from blood (not recorded which). The receptors here all came from a woman in her forties or fifties who had recovered from COVID-19.

This chain connects TRBV5-1 to TRBJ2-7; possible D gene TRBD1, 6 bases. This CDR3 spans 13 amino acids. Deletions cut 2 bases from V and 2 bases from J, with 8 bases between. CDR1 SGHRS and CDR2 YFSETQ come from the germline V gene. CDR3 amino acids: CASSFTGTYEQYF. The CDR3 coding sequence is TGCGCCAGCAGCTTTACAGGGACCTACGAGCAGTACTTC. The whole variable domain, filled in from reference TRBV5-1 and TRBJ2-7, reads KAGVTQTPRYLIKTRGQQVTLSCSPISGHRSVSWYQQTPGQGLQFLFEYFSETQRNKGNFPGRFSGRQFSNSRSEMNVSTLELGDSALYLCASSFTGTYEQYFGPGTRLTVT.

This chain uses TRBV29-1 with TRBJ2-1, with 9 bases lining up with TRBD1. Germline-derived CDR1 and CDR2 are SQVTM and ANQGSEA. CDR3 length: 14 amino acids. V lost 3 bases to trimming and J lost 4 bases; unmatched junction nucleotides: 4. The CDR3 spells CSVDRTGEYNEQFF. The CDR3 region has the DNA TGCAGCGTTGATCGGACAGGGGAATACAATGAGCAGTTCTTC.

J is TRBJ2-1 and V is TRBV7-2; 7 bases are shared with TRBD2. This CDR3 contains 19 residues. After removal of 4 bases from V and 4 bases from J, the junction contained 19 bases not matched to a gene. In germline, CDR1 is SGHTA, CDR2 FQGNSA. CDR3 amino acids: CASSSRPWLLAGVYNEQFF. As DNA, the CDR3 is TGTGCCAGCAGCTCACGCCCATGGTTACTCGCGGGGGTTTACAATGAGCAGTTCTTC.

This clone turned up a few times. This chain uses TRBV3-1 (or the pseudogene TRBV3-2) with TRBJ1-5; D gene uncertain. CDR1 and CDR2 (germline): LGHDT, YNNKEL (reference sequence). This CDR3 spans 14 amino acids. Trimming pared 4 bases from V and 3 bases from J, leaving 10 bases between. The CDR3 DNA sequence: TGTGCCAGCAGCCCCCGCAGGTACAATCAGCCCCAGCATTTT. The encoded protein is CASSPRRYNQPQHF.

This clone showed up just a few times. The chain employs TRBV9 and TRBJ1-1; maybe TRBD1 (6 bases). Germline loops: CDR1 SGDLS, CDR2 YYNGEE. The CDR3 is 16 residues long. With 4 bases removed from V and 0 bases from J, the gap between germline ends came to 16 bases. The CDR3 DNA follows: TGTGCCAGCAGCCCACTAGGGGGGGGCCTGAACACTGAAGCTTTCTTT. Protein: CASSPLGGGLNTEAFF.

The J gene is TRBJ2-7, the V gene TRBV5-1; TRBD2 matches at 8 bases. V was pared by 4 bases and J by 0 bases, with 6 bases of the junction left unmatched. CDR1 SGHRS and CDR2 YFSETQ come from the germline V gene. The CDR3 extends over 15 amino acids. CDR3 coding DNA: TGCGCCAGCAGCACTACTAGCGGAAGCTCCTACGAGCAGTACTTC. The encoded protein is CASSTTSGSSYEQYF.

The chain employs TRBV9 and TRBJ1-2; possible D gene TRBD1, 6 bases. Germline V gene sequence: CDR1 SGDLS, CDR2 YYNGEE. With 5 bases removed from V and 4 bases from J, the gap between germline ends came to 15 bases. This CDR3 has 14 amino acids. CDR3 region: CASSITGTTYGYTF. The CDR3, as DNA: TGTGCCAGCAGTATAACCGGGACAACCTATGGCTACACCTTC. The entire variable domain, with the rest obtained from reference TRBV9 and TRBJ1-2, is as follows: DSGVTQTPKHLITATGQRVTLRCSPRSGDLSVYWYQQSLDQGLQFLIQYYNGEERAKGNILERFSAQQFPDLHSELNLSSLELGDSALYFCASSITGTTYGYTFGSGTRLTVV.

V gene TRBV4-2 combines with J gene TRBJ2-5; D perhaps matches TRBD1 (5 bases). This CDR3 spans 13 amino acids. Germline CDR1 and CDR2: LGHNA and YNFKEQ. Trimming pared 1 base from V and 2 bases from J, leaving 5 bases between. The DNA of the CDR3 is TGTGCCAGCAGCCAAGGACAGCAAGAGACCCAGTACTTC. Translation gives CASSQGQQETQYF.

The rearrangement joins TRBV27 to TRBJ1-5; TRBD1 matches 7 bases. Germline CDR1 reads MNHEY; CDR2 reads SMNVEV (reference sequence). The CDR3 loop spans 16 amino acids. V lost 4 bases, J lost 2 bases, and 8 bases stayed unmatched. CDR3 nucleotide sequence: TGTGCCAGCAGTTCCCTTCGACAGGGAGGCAATCAGCCCCAGCATTTT. Protein sequence: CASSSLRQGGNQPQHF.

This clone showed up just once. The chain employs TRBV11-2 and TRBJ1-1, with D hard to call. V was cut by 2 bases and J by 7 bases, with 8 bases left in between. The CDR3 loop spans 12 amino acids. Germline V gene lookup returns CDR1 SGHAT and CDR2 FQNNGV. The CDR3 DNA reads as TGTGCCAGCAGCTTAAACCGGGATGAAGCTTTCTTT. This translates into CASSLNRDEAFF.

The rearrangement links TRBV7-9 to TRBJ2-5; 9 bases match TRBD2. The CDR3 runs 16 residues. Looked up from germline, CDR1 is SEHNR and CDR2 is FQNEAQ (reference sequence). Trimming at V came to 5 bases and at J to 9 bases, leaving 16 bases not matched to a gene. The CDR3 spells CASSLLGREGIGAQYF. DNA for the CDR3: TGTGCCAGCAGCCTGCTGGGGCGGGAGGGGATTGGCGCCCAGTACTTC.

The gene calls are TRBV28 and TRBJ2-7; 12 bases fit TRBD2. Trimming removed 6 bases from V and 11 bases from J; junction bases left unmatched: 11. Germline CDR1 and CDR2: MDHEN and SYDVKM. CDR3 length equals 14 residues. In DNA form, the CDR3 reads TGTGCCAGCAGCCCCGGACTAGCGGGAACGGTAGAGTACTTC. Protein product: CASSPGLAGTVEYF.

The chain couples TRBV15 to TRBJ2-3; perhaps TRBD2 as D (5 bases). This CDR3 has 15 residues. The V gene lost 2 bases and the J gene lost 2 bases, with 11 bases spanning the gap. CDR1 and CDR2 from the germline V gene are LNHNV and YYDKDF (reference sequence). The CDR3 loop reads CATSRNGVITDTQYF. The CDR3 DNA sequence: TGTGCCACCAGCAGAAACGGGGTCATCACAGATACGCAGTATTTT.

The genes are TRBV10-3 and TRBJ2-5; D is possibly TRBD2 (6 bases). The V end lost 10 bases, the J end lost 4 bases, and 19 bases lay between the germline ends. Germline V CDR1 and CDR2: ENHRY, SYGVKD. The CDR3 spans 14 residues. The CDR3 sequence: CATQGGGPRETQYF. The CDR3 DNA reads as TGTGCCACCCAGGGCGGAGGGCCTCGAGAGACCCAGTACTTC.

The chain recombines TRBV11-3 with TRBJ2-5; 7 bases fit TRBD1. Losses at the gene ends were 2 bases for V and 3 bases for J; bases not matched to a gene: 0. Looked up from germline, CDR1 is SGHNT and CDR2 is YENEEA. The CDR3 totals 13 residues. The CDR3 protein is CASSLTGEETQYF. The CDR3 bases are TGTGCCAGCAGCTTAACAGGGGAAGAGACCCAGTACTTC.

The rearrangement uses TRBV7-2 and TRBJ2-1; 14 positions agree with TRBD2. The CDR3 loop spans 15 amino acids. V gave up 5 bases and J gave up 8 bases; unmatched junction bases: 5. Germline V gene sequence: CDR1 SGHTA, CDR2 FQGNSA. The CDR3 sequence is CASSPGTSGSYEQFF. The CDR3 DNA reads as TGTGCCAGCAGCCCCGGGACTAGCGGGAGCTATGAGCAGTTCTTC.

V and J are TRBV19 and TRBJ2-5; the D gene is possibly TRBD2 (6 bases). Between the trimmed V and J ends, which lost 6 bases and 6 bases, there was a span of 17 bases. Germline V CDR1 and CDR2: LNHDA, SQIVND (reference sequence). CDR3 length: 14 amino acids. The chain's CDR3 is CASSGTSGGQTQYF. Written as DNA, the CDR3 is TGTGCCAGTAGCGGGACCTCCGGGGGTCAGACCCAGTACTTC.

This clone has just a few counts. V gene TRBV7-6 combines with J gene TRBJ2-1; D is perhaps TRBD2 (6 bases). Germline V gene data show CDR1 as SGHVS and CDR2 as FNYEAQ. The CDR3 is made up of 14 amino acids. The V gene lost 5 bases and the J gene lost 8 bases, with 16 bases spanning the gap. The chain's CDR3 is CASSLRLGPYEQFF. DNA of the CDR3: TGTGCCAGCAGCCTTCGACTAGGTCCGTATGAGCAGTTCTTC.

This chain links TRBV30 with TRBJ1-1, with 8 bases that match TRBD1. This CDR3 is 14 amino acids long. Germline V gene sequence: CDR1 GTSNPN, CDR2 SVGIG (reference sequence). The ends lost 8 bases at V and 0 bases at J; junction bases unmatched: 8. The CDR3: CARRTGRMNTEAFF. In DNA, the CDR3 is TGTGCCAGAAGGACAGGGAGGATGAACACTGAAGCTTTCTTT.

The V gene is TRBV28, the J gene TRBJ2-7; 9 bases are a match to TRBD1. CDR1 is MDHEN and CDR2 is SYDVKM in the germline V gene. This CDR3 has 13 amino acids. Losses at the gene ends were 10 bases for V and 4 bases for J; bases not matched to a gene: 8. In nucleotides, the CDR3 is TGTGCCACCAGGACAGGGGCGGTTTACGAGCAGTACTTC. The encoded protein is CATRTGAVYEQYF.

This rearrangement joins TRBV7-9 to TRBJ2-3; maybe TRBD2 (6 bases). Germline CDR1 is SEHNR and CDR2 is FQNEAQ (reference sequence). The CDR3 is 18 residues long. V shed 5 bases and J shed 0 bases, with 21 bases lying between them. CDR3 region: CASSPRRAGSSSTDTQYF. In nucleotides, the CDR3 is TGTGCCAGCAGCCCCCGGCGGGCGGGATCCTCTAGCACAGATACGCAGTATTTT.

V is TRBV6-6 and J is TRBJ1-2, with D tentatively TRBD1 (6 bases). Trimming stripped 4 bases from V and 4 bases from J, with 16 bases between. Germline V gene lookup returns CDR1 MNHNY and CDR2 SVGAGI (reference sequence). The CDR3 loop spans 15 amino acids. The CDR3 spells CASSSRTDQFYGYTF. CDR3 sequence (DNA): TGTGCCAGCAGTTCGAGGACAGACCAGTTCTATGGCTACACCTTC.

V usage is TRBV4-3 and J usage is TRBJ2-7; 9 bases fit TRBD2. Germline V gives CDR1 LGHNA, CDR2 YSLEER. The trim removed 5 bases at V and 1 base at J, leaving 3 bases unmatched. CDR3 length: 14 amino acids. Here the CDR3 DNA reads TGCGCCAGCAGCGTTAGCGGGGGATCCTACGAGCAGTACTTC. Amino acid sequence: CASSVSGGSYEQYF.

V is TRBV4-1 and J is TRBJ1-2; 8 bases are shared with TRBD1. The V gene's germline CDR1 is MGHRA and CDR2 YSYEKL. CDR3 size: 14 residues. V gave up 4 bases and J gave up 7 bases; unmatched junction bases: 8. CDR3 bases: TGCGCCAGCAGCCTAGGGACAGGAGGAGCTGGCTACACCTTC. It translates to CASSLGTGGAGYTF.

The CDR3 is CASSQLGQGGTEAFF. CDR3 sequence (DNA): TGCGCCAGCAGCCAATTAGGTCAGGGTGGGACTGAAGCTTTCTTT. V gene TRBV4-3 combines with J gene TRBJ1-1; tentatively, D is TRBD1 (5 bases). Per the germline V gene, CDR1 is LGHNA and CDR2 is YSLEER. CDR3 length: 15 amino acids. V shed 2 bases and J shed 5 bases, with 15 bases lying between them.